This passage covers 3 T cell receptor beta chains from one sample sequenced in a study of blood T cell repertoires in COVID-19. Assay: immunoSEQ multiplex PCR; the TCRdb copy retains only in-frame clones and omits some. The table records fewer than 150,000 clones, approximately 91% of them present only once. The source material was peripheral blood. Source of these receptors: a middle-aged man with active or convalescent COVID-19.

This chain connects TRBV5-6 to TRBJ1-6, with D perhaps TRBD1 (6 bases). There are 18 residues in the CDR3. Trimming removed 4 bases at V and 5 bases at J, with 22 bases between. The germline CDR1 and CDR2 sequences are SGHDT and YYEEEE. CDR3 nucleotides: TGTGCCAGCAGCCCTTTTCTCGCGACAGGAATTAATAATTCACCCCTCCACTTT. The encoded protein is CASSPFLATGINNSPLHF.

The chain has TRBV6-7 and TRBJ1-3; D is perhaps TRBD1 (5 bases). TRBV6-7 is placed among ORFs of uncertain function. Trimming took 9 bases from V and 0 from J, leaving 9 bases between them. CDR3 length: 13 residues. CDR3 in amino acids: CARTEISGNTIYF. The DNA of the CDR3 is TGTGCCAGGACAGAAATCTCTGGAAACACCATATATTTT.

The chain recombines TRBV13 with TRBJ2-5; D might be TRBD2 (6 bases). Deletions cut 3 bases from V and 4 bases from J, with 6 bases between. The CDR3 consists of 12 residues. Germline V CDR1 and CDR2: PRHDT, FYEKMQ (reference sequence). In DNA, the CDR3 is TGTGCCAGCAGCTTCGGGAGAGAGACCCAGTACTTC. Translation gives CASSFGRETQYF.